Listed below are T cell receptor beta chains from one sample, sequenced in a study of shared clonotypes between healthy human individuals. Sequenced by immunoSEQ multiplex PCR; TCRdb stores in-frame clones only, minus some. The sample gives approximately 840,000 clones, around 96% of which show up once; less than 0.25% is in the top ten. Sequencing used naive CD8+ T cells sorted from blood. These receptors were taken from a man aged 25-45 years in good health. The CDR3 runs from the conserved cysteine through the conserved F or W. A D gene is named only where the DNA matches it firmly. For some rows the clone size is stated as once, few or many, or as a class when expanded; others skip it.

clone_size,j_call,v_call,d_call,cdr3_aa,cdr3_nt
.,TRBJ2-7,TRBV6-6,TRBD1,CASSWLGTGEPYEQYF,TGTGCCAGCAGTTGGCTCGGGACAGGGGAACCCTACGAGCAGTACTTC
.,TRBJ2-2,TRBV9,.,CASSVFLNTGELFF,TGTGCCAGCAGCGTATTCCTGAACACCGGGGAGCTGTTTTTT
.,TRBJ2-1,TRBV4-3,.,CASSQREIGNEQFF,TGCGCCAGCAGCCAAAGGGAAATAGGAAATGAGCAGTTCTTC
.,TRBJ2-1,TRBV7-9,.,CASSPAGIDNEQFF,TGTGCCAGCAGCCCCGCGGGAATTGACAATGAGCAGTTCTTC
.,TRBJ2-3,TRBV28,.,CASSPNSDTQYF,TGTGCCAGCAGTCCGAACTCCGATACGCAGTATTTT
.,TRBJ2-3,TRBV9,.,CASSVDSGSADTQYF,TGTGCCAGCAGCGTAGATTCAGGGTCAGCAGATACGCAGTATTTT
.,TRBJ1-5,TRBV27,.,CARNRGGTRQPQHF,TGTGCCAGGAATCGGGGGGGTACTAGGCAGCCCCAGCATTTT
.,TRBJ2-1,TRBV15,TRBD2,CATSRDLWTSGNEQFF,TGTGCCACCAGCAGAGATCTCTGGACTAGCGGCAATGAGCAGTTCTTC
.,TRBJ2-3,TRBV18,TRBD2,CASSPHAGVTDTQYF,TGTGCCAGCTCACCGCACGCGGGAGTGACAGATACGCAGTATTTT
.,TRBJ2-1,TRBV11-3,.,CASSLGFGDEQFF,TGTGCCAGCAGCTTAGGATTTGGCGATGAGCAGTTCTTC
.,TRBJ2-3,TRBV7-9,TRBD2,CASSSLWAGAPTDTQYF,TGTGCCAGCAGCTCGTTATGGGCGGGAGCCCCGACAGATACGCAGTATTTT
.,TRBJ1-4,TRBV4-1,TRBD1,CASTTGQGGLGKLFF,TGCGCCAGCACAACGGGGCAGGGGGGTCTCGGAAAACTGTTTTTT
.,TRBJ2-1,TRBV28,TRBD2,CASSAPTSGSHNEQFF,TGTGCCAGCAGTGCCCCAACTAGCGGGAGCCACAATGAGCAGTTCTTC
.,TRBJ2-5,TRBV6-6,.,CASSLLGETQYF,TGTGCCAGCAGTTTACTAGGGGAGACCCAGTACTTC
.,TRBJ2-7,TRBV27,.,CASSLLGEEAYEQYF,TGTGCCAGCAGTTTACTGGGGGAAGAGGCCTACGAGCAGTACTTC
.,TRBJ2-5,TRBV7-9,.,CASSLAPGDGEETQYF,TGTGCCAGCAGCTTAGCGCCGGGGGACGGAGAAGAGACCCAGTACTTC
.,TRBJ1-1,TRBV7-9,TRBD1,CASSRLGDRGNTEAFF,TGTGCCAGCAGCCGTCTGGGGGACAGGGGGAACACTGAAGCTTTCTTT
.,TRBJ2-1,TRBV7-8,.,CASSPPANEQFF,TGTGCCAGCAGCCCCCCGGCCAATGAGCAGTTCTTC
.,TRBJ2-1,TRBV27,.,CASSPGLVRNEQFF,TGTGCCAGCAGTCCCGGACTGGTTAGGAATGAGCAGTTCTTC
once,TRBJ2-7,TRBV11-2,.,CASSQDSYEQYF,TGTGCCAGCAGCCAAGACAGCTACGAGCAGTACTTC
.,TRBJ1-2,TRBV5-4,.,CASSPKGGGCIHYGYTF,TGTGCCAGCAGCCCTAAGGGGGGGGGCTGCATCCACTATGGCTACACCTTC
.,TRBJ2-1,TRBV15,.,CATSRDPGNEQFF,TGTGCCACCAGCAGAGATCCAGGCAATGAGCAGTTCTTC
.,TRBJ2-2,TRBV7-9,.,CASSLVFMELFF,TGTGCCAGCAGCTTGGTCTTTATGGAGCTGTTTTTT
.,TRBJ2-3,TRBV29-1,TRBD1,CSVDRQGTQYF,TGCAGCGTGGACCGACAGGGGACGCAGTATTTT
.,TRBJ2-3,TRBV7-9,TRBD2,CATKPPTASGIDTQYF,TGTGCCACCAAGCCGCCGACCGCTAGCGGAATTGATACGCAGTATTTT
.,TRBJ1-1,TRBV7-9,.,CASSPRVGPYTEAFF,TGTGCCAGCAGCCCAAGGGTCGGGCCTTACACTGAAGCTTTCTTT
.,TRBJ2-2,TRBV6-5,.,CASSYKGFAGELFF,TGTGCCAGCAGTTACAAGGGCTTCGCCGGGGAGCTGTTTTTT